This T cell receptor (beta chain) came from a study of cytomegalovirus exposure and HLA in healthy donors. Study summary: The roughly 110 validation repertoires were reported in a later analysis to have been generated on the same platform as the roughly 670 first-cohort repertoires.

V was pared by 3 bases and J by 1 base, with 31 bases between. The CDR3 runs 22 residues. Germline CDR1 MNHEY, CDR2 SMNVEV (reference sequence). The study, taken as a whole, reports: For cytomegalovirus status, the classifier reportedly gave diagnoses with high specificity and sensitivity. A list of 150 to 200 TCR beta chains associated with cytomegalovirus was given.

A note on this clone: Its antigen is not identified.

Some clones are missing from TCRdb's copy, which holds only in-frame ones; the method was immunoSEQ multiplex PCR. This table has under 150,000 clones, around 85% appearing once. The sequence was collected from a man between 18 and 29 years old in good health and CMV-seronegative. The chain combines TRBV27 with TRBJ2-1; TRBD2 is a possible D gene (5 bases). Sequencing was performed on PBMCs. CDR3: CASSFVERPPLSLQGSYNEQFF. In DNA, the CDR3 is TGTGCCAGCAGTTTTGTTGAGCGGCCCCCGTTATCCCTTCAAGGATCCTACAATGAGCAGTTCTTC.